A single T cell receptor beta chain is shown here with its context. Its antigen is unknown. The data derive from a study of cytomegalovirus exposure and HLA in healthy donors. General study results and limits: A list of roughly 160 TCR beta chains associated with cytomegalovirus was given. TCR beta sequences reportedly predicted most subjects' HLA-A and HLA-B alleles accurately. TCR beta V- and J-gene trimming, according to a later analysis, was linked to a missense DCLRE1C variant. Earlier analysis found most TCR beta V segments productive about 90% or about 30% of the time.

CDR1 is KGHSH, CDR2 LQKENI, per germline. Trimming removed 3 bases at V and 0 bases at J, with 8 bases between. CDR3 length: 15 residues. The study ran its PCR with 60 Vbeta and 13 Jbeta primers. This table comes from immunoSEQ multiplex PCR, and its TCRdb copy is limited to in-frame clones, with some not included. The profile shows roughly 130,000 clones, roughly 80% of them singletons. The V gene is TRBV18, the J gene TRBJ2-2; the D gene is possibly TRBD2 (5 bases). The sequenced sample consisted of PBMCs. The source of this sequence is a middle-aged woman in good health and CMV-seronegative. The CDR3 here is CASSPRTANTGELFF. The CDR3 region has the DNA TGTGCCAGCTCACCCAGGACTGCGAACACCGGGGAGCTGTTTTTT.